This T cell receptor beta chain was identified during a study of blood T cells in healthy people across ages. Points from the study as a whole: Higher diversity and more naive CD4+ cells were features of long-lived donors, compared to aged donors.

For the second PCR, which ran for roughly 6 to 11 cycles, a sample-barcoded 5' primer and a J-beta primer mix were used. MiXCR was run by TCRdb on the 5' RACE reads, yielding one entry per CDR3 protein. Of about 1 million distinct CDR3 sequences listed, approximately 25% are singletons. As concerns this clonotype: What it binds is not known.

Deletions cut 3 bases from V and 2 bases from J, with 11 bases between. The CDR3 has 15 residues. Per germline, CDR1 MDHEN and CDR2 SYDVKM. These data were also filed under a second study, of T cells of mothers and their children. That investigation notes: Whether pairs are related or unrelated, thymic selection shapes their TCR recombination output in much the same way. T cell clones that were persistent and microchimeric went undetected.

J is TRBJ1-5 and V is TRBV28; D call uncertain. The receptor comes from a girl aged 2-15 years in good health. Sequencing was performed on blood. The CDR3 spells CASSFSGIGNQPQHF. The CDR3 DNA sequence: TGTGCCAGCAGTTTCTCGGGGATCGGCAATCAGCCCCAGCATTTT.